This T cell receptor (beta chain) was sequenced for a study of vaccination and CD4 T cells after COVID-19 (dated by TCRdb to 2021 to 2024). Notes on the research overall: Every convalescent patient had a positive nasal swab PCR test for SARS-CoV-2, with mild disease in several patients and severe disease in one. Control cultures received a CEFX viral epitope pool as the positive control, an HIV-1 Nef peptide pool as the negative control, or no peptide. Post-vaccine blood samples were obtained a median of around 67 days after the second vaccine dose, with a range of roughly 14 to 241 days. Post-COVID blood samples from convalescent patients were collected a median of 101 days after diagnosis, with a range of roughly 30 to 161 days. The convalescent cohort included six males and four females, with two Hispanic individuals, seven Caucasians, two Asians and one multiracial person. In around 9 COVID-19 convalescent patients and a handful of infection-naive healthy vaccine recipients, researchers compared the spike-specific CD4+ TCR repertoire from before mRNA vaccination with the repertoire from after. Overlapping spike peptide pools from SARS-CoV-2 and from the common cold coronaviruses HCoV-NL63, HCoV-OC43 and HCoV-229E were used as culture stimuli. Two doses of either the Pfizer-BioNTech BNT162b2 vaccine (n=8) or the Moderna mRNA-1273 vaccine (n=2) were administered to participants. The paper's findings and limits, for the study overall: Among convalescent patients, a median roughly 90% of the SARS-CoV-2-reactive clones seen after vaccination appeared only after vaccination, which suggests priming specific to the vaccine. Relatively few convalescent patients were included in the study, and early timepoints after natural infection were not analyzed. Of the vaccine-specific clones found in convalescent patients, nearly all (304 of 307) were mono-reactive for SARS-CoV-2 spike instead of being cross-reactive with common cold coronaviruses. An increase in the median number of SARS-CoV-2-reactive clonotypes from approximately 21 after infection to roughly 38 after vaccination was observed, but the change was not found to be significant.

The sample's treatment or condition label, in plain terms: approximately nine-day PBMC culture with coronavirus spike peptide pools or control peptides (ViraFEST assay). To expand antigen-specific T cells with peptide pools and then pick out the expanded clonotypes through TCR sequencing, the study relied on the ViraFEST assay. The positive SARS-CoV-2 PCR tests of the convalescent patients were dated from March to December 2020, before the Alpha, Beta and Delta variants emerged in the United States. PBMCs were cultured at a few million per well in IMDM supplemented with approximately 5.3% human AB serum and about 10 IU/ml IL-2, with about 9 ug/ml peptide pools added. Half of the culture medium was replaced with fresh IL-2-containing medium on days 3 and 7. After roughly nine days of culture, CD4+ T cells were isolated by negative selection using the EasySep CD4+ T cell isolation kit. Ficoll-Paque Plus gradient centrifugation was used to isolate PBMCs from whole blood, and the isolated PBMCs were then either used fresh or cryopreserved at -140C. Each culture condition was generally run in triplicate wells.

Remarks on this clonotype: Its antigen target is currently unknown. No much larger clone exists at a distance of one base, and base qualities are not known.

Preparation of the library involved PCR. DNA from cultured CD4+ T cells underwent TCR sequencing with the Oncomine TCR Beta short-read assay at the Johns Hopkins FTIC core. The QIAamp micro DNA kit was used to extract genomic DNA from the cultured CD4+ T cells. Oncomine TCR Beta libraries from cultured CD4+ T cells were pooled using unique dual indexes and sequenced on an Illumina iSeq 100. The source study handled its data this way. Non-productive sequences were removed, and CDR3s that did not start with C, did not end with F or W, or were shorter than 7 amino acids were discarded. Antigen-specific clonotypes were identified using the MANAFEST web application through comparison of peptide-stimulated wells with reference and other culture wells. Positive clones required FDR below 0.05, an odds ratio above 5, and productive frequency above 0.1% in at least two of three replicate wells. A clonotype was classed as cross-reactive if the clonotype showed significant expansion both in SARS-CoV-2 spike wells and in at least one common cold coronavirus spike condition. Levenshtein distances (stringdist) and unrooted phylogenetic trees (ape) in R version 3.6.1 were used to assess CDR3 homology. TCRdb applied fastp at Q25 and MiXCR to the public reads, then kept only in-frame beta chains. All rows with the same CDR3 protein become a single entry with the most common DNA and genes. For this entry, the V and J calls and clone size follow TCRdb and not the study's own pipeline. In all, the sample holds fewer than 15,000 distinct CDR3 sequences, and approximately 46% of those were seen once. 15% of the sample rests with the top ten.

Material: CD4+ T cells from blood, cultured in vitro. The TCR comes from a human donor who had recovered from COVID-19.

The CDR3 is CASSSGGETEAFF. The bases read TGTGCCAGCAGCTCAGGGGGCGAGACTGAAGCTTTCTTT. This chain joins TRBV7-6 to TRBJ1-1, and 8 junction bases match TRBD1. The CDR3, cysteine through phenylalanine, is 13 amino acids long. CDR3 DNA only is kept here, 39 bases in frame from base 1. CDR1 and CDR2 were assigned from the germline V gene as SGHVS and FNYEAQ. V lost 4 bases and J lost 5 bases, and the count of bases not matched to a germline gene is 3.